These T cell receptor beta chains were read from a single sample in a study of beta chain features in type 1 diabetes. Here immunoSEQ multiplex PCR was the method, and the copy in TCRdb shows in-frame clones only, minus some. The sample includes about 640,000 clones, around 12% seen only once; the top ten take more than 0.1%. The sequenced sample was naive CD4+ T cells from blood. Source of these receptors: a man aged 25-45 years with type 1 diabetes. CDR3s include the opening cysteine and the closing phenylalanine or tryptophan. The D gene is left open where the match is weak. Clone size appears in some rows only: once, few, many, or a class for an expanded clone.

TRBV12-5,TRBD1,.,TRBJ1-5,CASGPPTGTEDSNQPQHF,TGTGCTAGTGGTCCCCCAACCGGGACAGAAGATAGCAATCAGCCCCAGCATTTT
TRBV27,.,few,TRBJ1-5,CASSALGTFNQPQHF,TGTGCCAGCAGCGCCCTCGGGACGTTCAATCAGCCCCAGCATTTT
TRBV2,.,.,TRBJ2-2,CASSASGAGELFF,TGTGCCAGCAGTGCCTCGGGTGCCGGGGAGCTGTTTTTT
TRBV4-3,TRBD2,few,TRBJ2-1,CASSPRVSGGAPYNEQFF,TGCGCCAGCAGCCCCCGAGTTAGCGGGGGGGCTCCCTACAATGAGCAGTTCTTC
TRBV7-2,.,few,TRBJ1-5,CASSSGQRNQPQHF,TGTGCCAGCAGCTCGGGCCAGCGCAATCAGCCCCAGCATTTT
TRBV6-6,.,.,TRBJ2-7,CASSTPSSEQYF,TGTGCCAGCAGTACCCCGTCCAGCGAGCAGTACTTC
TRBV9,TRBD1,few,TRBJ2-2,CASSVDRGRNTGELFF,TGTGCCAGCAGCGTGGACAGGGGGCGAAACACCGGGGAGCTGTTTTTT
TRBV29-1,.,.,TRBJ2-5,CSVLRGATETQYF,TGCAGCGTCCTCCGGGGGGCGACGGAGACCCAGTACTTC
TRBV5-5,TRBD2,few,TRBJ2-1,CASSLLAGGYNEQFF,TGTGCCAGCAGCTTGCTTGCGGGGGGCTACAATGAGCAGTTCTTC
TRBV5-1,.,few,TRBJ1-4,CASSLGSGEKLFF,TGCGCCAGCAGCTTGGGGTCCGGGGAAAAACTGTTTTTT
TRBV19,.,few,TRBJ1-4,CASSILEDGEKLFF,TGTGCCAGTAGTATCTTGGAGGACGGTGAAAAACTGTTTTTT
TRBV4-2,.,few,TRBJ2-3,CASSQALGQYTDTQYF,TGTGCCAGCAGCCAAGCCCTCGGACAGTACACAGATACGCAGTATTTT
TRBV7-2,TRBD2,once,TRBJ2-7,CASSLVGQGGSYEQCF,TGTGCCAGCAGCTTAGTCGGGCAGGGAGGGTCCTACGAGCAGTGCTTC
TRBV2,.,.,TRBJ1-2,CASSLTLDSGYTF,TGTGCCAGCAGCCTTACATTAGACTCTGGCTACACCTTC
TRBV11-2,.,.,TRBJ2-5,CASSFWGQETQYF,TGTGCCAGCAGCTTCTGGGGGCAAGAGACCCAGTACTTC
TRBV10-3,TRBD1,few,TRBJ2-3,CAISVRRQGFADTQYF,TGTGCCATCAGTGTAAGGAGACAGGGGTTCGCAGATACGCAGTATTTT
TRBV7-2,TRBD2,few,TRBJ2-3,CASSHGTSGGPGWDTQYF,TGTGCCAGCAGCCACGGGACTAGCGGGGGCCCGGGTTGGGATACGCAGTATTTT
TRBV5-4,TRBD1,few,TRBJ2-1,CASSLGQGAQFF,TGTGCCAGCAGCTTGGGACAGGGAGCCCAGTTCTTC
TRBV5-4,.,few,TRBJ2-3,CASSSTVDTQYF,TGTGCCAGCAGCTCGACAGTAGATACGCAGTATTTT
TRBV7-2,TRBD2,.,TRBJ2-1,CASSLEVAGGQFF,TGTGCCAGCAGCTTAGAGGTAGCGGGAGGGCAGTTCTTC
TRBV28,TRBD1,.,TRBJ1-5,CASSLDRGQASNQPQHF,TGTGCCAGCAGTTTGGACAGGGGACAGGCGAGCAATCAGCCCCAGCATTTT
TRBV9,.,few,TRBJ2-3,CASSVASFSTDTQYF,TGTGCCAGCAGCGTAGCTTCATTTAGCACAGATACGCAGTATTTT
TRBV25-1,.,.,TRBJ2-4,CASSPWGVDIQYF,TGTGCCAGCAGTCCGTGGGGGGTGGACATTCAGTACTTC
TRBV2,TRBD1,.,TRBJ1-5,CASSEDRGARWPQHF,TGTGCCAGCAGTGAAGACAGGGGCGCGAGGTGGCCCCAGCATTTT
TRBV2,.,.,TRBJ1-6,CASRGTDYNSPLHF,TGTGCCAGCAGAGGGACGGATTATAATTCACCCCTCCACTTT
TRBV6-5,.,.,TRBJ2-2,CASSYSRRDVGELFF,TGTGCCAGCAGTTACTCGAGGCGGGACGTCGGGGAGCTGTTTTTT
TRBV18,.,few,TRBJ1-1,CASSPDRGTEAFF,TGTGCCAGCTCACCCGATCGGGGGACCGAAGCTTTCTTT
TRBV9,.,few,TRBJ2-2,CASSVDVSGELFF,TGTGCCAGCAGCGTAGATGTCTCCGGGGAGCTGTTTTTT
TRBV14,TRBD1,.,TRBJ1-6,CASSQGQGNSPLHF,TGTGCCAGCAGCCAAGGACAGGGTAATTCACCCCTCCACTTT
TRBV29-1,TRBD1,.,TRBJ2-6,CSVRVPGQPSGANVLTF,TGCAGCGTCCGGGTTCCGGGACAGCCCTCTGGGGCCAACGTCCTGACTTTC
TRBV10-3,TRBD1,few,TRBJ2-7,CAIRPWNWTGVSYEQYF,TGTGCCATCAGGCCCTGGAACTGGACAGGGGTCTCCTACGAGCAGTACTTC
TRBV19,.,few,TRBJ1-3,CASTLRNSGNTIYF,TGTGCCAGTACTTTAAGAAACTCTGGAAACACCATATATTTT
TRBV20-1,.,few,TRBJ2-7,CSAIFREEQYF,TGCAGTGCCATATTTCGGGAGGAGCAGTACTTC
TRBV2,.,few,TRBJ1-1,CASSEENRNTEAFF,TGTGCCAGCAGTGAGGAAAACAGGAACACTGAAGCTTTCTTT
TRBV4-3,TRBD1,once,TRBJ2-3,CASSPGQGASDTQYF,TGCGCCAGCAGCCCGGGACAGGGGGCCTCAGATACGCAGTATTTT
TRBV7-2,.,few,TRBJ1-2,CASSSDPFNYGYTF,TGTGCCAGCAGCTCCGACCCATTCAACTATGGCTACACCTTC
TRBV4-3,.,.,TRBJ1-2,CASSDLGHGYTF,TGCGCCAGCAGCGACCTTGGGCATGGCTACACCTTC
TRBV30,TRBD1,few,TRBJ2-7,CAWSETGGFNEQYF,TGTGCCTGGAGTGAGACAGGGGGCTTCAACGAGCAGTACTTC
TRBV5-8,.,.,TRBJ1-4,CASSSLVGEKLFF,TGTGCCAGCAGTTCATTGGTCGGTGAAAAACTGTTTTTT
TRBV9,.,.,TRBJ1-6,CASSVGVGSPLHF,TGTGCCAGCAGCGTAGGGGTAGGGTCACCCCTCCACTTT
TRBV27,TRBD1,few,TRBJ2-3,CASSFHYRGRGTDTQYF,TGTGCCAGCAGTTTCCACTACAGGGGGCGAGGCACAGATACGCAGTATTTT
TRBV11-2,.,.,TRBJ1-6,CASSFDRGGRRSPLHF,TGTGCCAGCAGCTTCGACCGGGGGGGACGCCGTTCACCCCTCCACTTT
TRBV13,TRBD2,few,TRBJ2-5,CASSLGRLAGVSQYF,TGTGCCAGCAGCTTAGGCCGGCTAGCGGGGGTGTCGCAGTACTTC
TRBV28,.,.,TRBJ2-7,CASSFDGAVSYEQYF,TGTGCCAGCAGTTTCGACGGGGCCGTCTCCTACGAGCAGTACTTC
TRBV28,.,.,TRBJ2-2,CASSLQGLHTGELFF,TGTGCCAGCAGTTTACAGGGGTTGCACACCGGGGAGCTGTTTTTT
TRBV6-5,.,few,TRBJ1-1,CASSYGGNTEAFF,TGTGCCAGCAGTTACGGGGGGAACACTGAAGCTTTCTTT
TRBV6-6,TRBD1,few,TRBJ1-5,CASSPGQGSNQPQHF,TGTGCCAGCAGTCCCGGACAGGGTAGCAATCAGCCCCAGCATTTT
TRBV9,.,.,TRBJ2-7,CASSSGRGPEQYF,TGTGCCAGCAGCTCAGGCAGGGGACCGGAACAGTACTTC
TRBV7-2,.,.,TRBJ1-5,CASSSNDRTRKHF,TGTGCCAGCAGCTCCAACGACAGAACCCGTAAGCATTTT
TRBV4-3,TRBD1,few,TRBJ1-4,CASSQDSQGESSLFF,TGCGCCAGCAGCCAAGATTCACAGGGGGAAAGTAGCCTGTTTTTT
TRBV9,.,few,TRBJ1-1,CASRKDTTGDGEAFF,TGTGCCAGCAGGAAGGACACAACCGGGGATGGTGAAGCTTTCTTT
TRBV4-3,.,.,TRBJ1-1,CASSQDMGVNTEAFF,TGCGCCAGCAGCCAAGATATGGGGGTGAACACTGAAGCTTTCTTT
TRBV6-5,.,.,TRBJ1-6,CASSYGGTGDNSPLHF,TGTGCCAGCAGTTACGGGGGCACGGGTGATAATTCACCCCTCCACTTT